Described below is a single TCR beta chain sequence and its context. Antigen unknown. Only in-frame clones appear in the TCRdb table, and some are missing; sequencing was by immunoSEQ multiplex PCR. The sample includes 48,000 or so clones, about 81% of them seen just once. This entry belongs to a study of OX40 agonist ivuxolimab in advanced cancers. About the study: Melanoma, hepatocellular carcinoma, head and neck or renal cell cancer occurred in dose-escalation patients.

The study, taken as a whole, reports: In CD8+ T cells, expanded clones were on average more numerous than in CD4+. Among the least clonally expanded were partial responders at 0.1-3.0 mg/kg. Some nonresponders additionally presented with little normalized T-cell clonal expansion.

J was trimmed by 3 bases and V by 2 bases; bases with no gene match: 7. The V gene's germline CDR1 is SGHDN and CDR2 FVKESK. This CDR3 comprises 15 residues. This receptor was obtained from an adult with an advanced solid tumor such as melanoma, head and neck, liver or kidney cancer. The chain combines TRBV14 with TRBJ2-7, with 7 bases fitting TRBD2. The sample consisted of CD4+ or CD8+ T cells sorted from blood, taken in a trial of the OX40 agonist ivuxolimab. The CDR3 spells CASSQFGGGNYEQYF. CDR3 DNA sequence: TGTGCCAGCAGCCAATTTGGGGGGGGGAACTACGAGCAGTACTTC.